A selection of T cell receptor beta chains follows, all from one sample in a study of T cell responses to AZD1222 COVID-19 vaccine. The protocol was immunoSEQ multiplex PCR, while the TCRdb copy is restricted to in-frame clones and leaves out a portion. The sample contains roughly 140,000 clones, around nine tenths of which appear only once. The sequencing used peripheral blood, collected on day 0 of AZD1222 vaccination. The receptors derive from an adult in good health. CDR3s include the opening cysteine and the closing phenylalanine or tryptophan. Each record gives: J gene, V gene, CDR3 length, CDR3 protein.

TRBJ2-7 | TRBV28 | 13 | CASSPGGGYEQYF
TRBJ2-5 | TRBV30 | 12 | CAWSPTQETQYF
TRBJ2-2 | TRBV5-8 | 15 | CASSSGTTNTGELFF
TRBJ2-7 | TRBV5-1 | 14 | CASSLVVLPYEQYF
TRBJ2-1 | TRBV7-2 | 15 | CASSLGGSPLGEQFF
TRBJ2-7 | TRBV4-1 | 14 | CASSPHGQGYEQYF
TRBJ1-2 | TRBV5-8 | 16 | CASSDKQGTSDYGYTF
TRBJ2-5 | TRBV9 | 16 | CASSVSGVPQAETQYF
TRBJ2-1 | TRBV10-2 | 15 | CASSVGDPGNNEQFF
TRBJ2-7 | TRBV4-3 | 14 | CASSQGLVYREQYF
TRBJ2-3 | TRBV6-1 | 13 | CASSEGDSDTQYF
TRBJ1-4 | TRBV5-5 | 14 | CASSLGQINEKLFF
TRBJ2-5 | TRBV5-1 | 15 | CASRVPGTGKETQYF
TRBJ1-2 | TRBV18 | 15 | CASSPRQTTNYGYTF
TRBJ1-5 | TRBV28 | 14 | CASRGGQFNQPQHF
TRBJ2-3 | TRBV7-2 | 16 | CASSFSGGRVTDTQYF
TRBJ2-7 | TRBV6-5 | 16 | CASSSQVGQGAYEQYF
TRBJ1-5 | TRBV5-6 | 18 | CASSSRGQGALSNQPQHF
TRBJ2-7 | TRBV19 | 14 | CATAQGRQAYEQYF
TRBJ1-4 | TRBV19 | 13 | CASRGTGSEKLFF
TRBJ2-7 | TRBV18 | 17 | CASSPQSGPWQSYEQYF
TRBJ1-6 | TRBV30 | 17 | CAWRRGQGFSYNSPLHF
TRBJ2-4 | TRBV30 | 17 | CAWSVEGSWRAKNIQYF
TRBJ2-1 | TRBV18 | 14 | CASSPGKSPNEQFF
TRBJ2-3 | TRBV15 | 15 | CATSRVLAGRDTQYF
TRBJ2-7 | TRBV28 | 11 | CASNGRYEQYF
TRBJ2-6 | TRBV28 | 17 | CASSLSGTGGGANVLTF
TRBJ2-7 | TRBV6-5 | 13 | CASSYSDRTEQYF
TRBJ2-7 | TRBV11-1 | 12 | CASSFDRAEQYF
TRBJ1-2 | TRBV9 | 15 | CASSSRQGQSYGYTF
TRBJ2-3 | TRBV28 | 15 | CASRPDSSSTDTQYF
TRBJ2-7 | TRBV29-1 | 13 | CSVTQESSYEQYF
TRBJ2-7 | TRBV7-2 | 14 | CASSIQGALGEQYF
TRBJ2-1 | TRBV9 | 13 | CASSVGQYNEQFF
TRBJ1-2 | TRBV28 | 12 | CASSNRADGYTF
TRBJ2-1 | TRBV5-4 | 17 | CASSLGGPGINFDEQFF
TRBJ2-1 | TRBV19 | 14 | CASRLAGAGSEQFF
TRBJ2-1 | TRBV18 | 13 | CASSRRTTDEQFF
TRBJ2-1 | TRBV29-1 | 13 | CSILSPRGNEQFF
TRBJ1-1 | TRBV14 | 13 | CASSQQGSTGAFF
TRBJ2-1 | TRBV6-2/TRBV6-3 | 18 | CASSYSIRRGALSDEQFF
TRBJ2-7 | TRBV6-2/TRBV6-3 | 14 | CASSPGGATYEQYF
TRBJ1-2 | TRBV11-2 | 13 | CASSPRQSYGYTF
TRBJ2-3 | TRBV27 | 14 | CASRGDRVADTQYF
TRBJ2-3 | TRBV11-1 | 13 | CASSLLGPDTQYF
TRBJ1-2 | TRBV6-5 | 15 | CASSVGGVVNYGYTF
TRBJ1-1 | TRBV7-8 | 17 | CASSLAFVGHKNTEAFF